Presented here are 27 T cell receptor beta chains from one specimen sequenced in a study of CD8 T cells in Susac syndrome. Random hexamers were used to reverse transcribe the RNA input (about 0.5 to 1 ug). TCRdb reanalysed the immunoSEQ multiplex PCR reads using MiXCR and keeps one entry per CDR3 protein. The sample carries around 150,000 distinct CDR3 sequences, approximately 95% recorded once. The sequencing sample was made of CD4+ T cells from PBMCs. These receptor sequences come from a human donor with multiple sclerosis.

The gene calls are TRBV20-1 and TRBJ1-5; 8 positions agree with TRBD1. Germline loops: CDR1 DFQATT, CDR2 SNEGSKA (reference sequence). J gave up 3 bases and V 3 bases, and 7 bases lay outside the gene matches. CDR3 length equals 15 residues. The CDR3 DNA reads TGCAGTGCTAGTGTCGGGACAGGCTACAATCAGCCCCAGCATTTT. Its protein product is CSASVGTGYNQPQHF.

The chain combines TRBV24-1 with TRBJ2-5; no reliable D call. Germline loops: CDR1 KGHDR, CDR2 SFDVKD. With 1 base removed from V and 3 bases from J, the gap between germline ends came to 8 bases. This CDR3 spans 14 amino acids. In DNA, the CDR3 is TGTGCCACCAGTGATTTAGGACGGAAAGAGACCCAGTACTTC. Amino acid sequence: CATSDLGRKETQYF.

The chain uses TRBV23-1 and TRBJ2-7; D is possibly TRBD1 (6 bases). TRBV23-1 is assigned to the ORF class and has an uncertain function. Between the trimmed V and J ends, which lost 6 bases and 3 bases, there was a span of 15 bases. The CDR3 has 14 amino acids. The CDR3 here is CASSLTGTFYEQYF. CDR3 in DNA: TGCGCCAGCAGCCTAACAGGGACCTTCTACGAGCAGTACTTC.

J is TRBJ1-2 and V is TRBV28; possibly TRBD1 for D (6 bases). V was pared by 5 bases and J by 1 base, with 8 bases between. Germline assignment: CDR1 MDHEN and CDR2 SYDVKM. The CDR3 totals 13 residues. The DNA for the CDR3 is TGTGCCAGCAGTATCAGGGGTAACTATGGCTACACCTTC. Translation: CASSIRGNYGYTF.

V and J are TRBV5-5 and TRBJ1-1; D gene ambiguous. This CDR3 has 14 amino acids. The germline V gene encodes CDR1 SGHKS and CDR2 YYEKEE (reference sequence). The ends were cut back, 1 base at V and 3 bases at J, with 10 bases in the middle. As DNA, the CDR3 is TGTGCCAGCAGCTTGTCTCACGCGGACACTGAAGCTTTCTTT. Its translation is CASSLSHADTEAFF.

The chain couples TRBV24-1 to TRBJ2-2, with TRBD1 matching 7 bases. The J segment lost 0 bases and the V segment lost 10 bases, leaving 1 base of the junction unmatched. The CDR3 has 13 amino acids. Germline V gene lookup returns CDR1 KGHDR and CDR2 SFDVKD. The CDR3 sequence is CATGTANTGELFF. As DNA, the CDR3 is TGTGCCACAGGGACAGCGAACACCGGGGAGCTGTTTTTT.

The chain couples TRBV20-1 to TRBJ2-3, with TRBD2 identical over 9 bases. J was trimmed by 0 bases and V by 0 bases; bases with no gene match: 7. Germline CDR1 reads DFQATT; CDR2 reads SNEGSKA (reference sequence). The CDR3 consists of 17 residues. The DNA for the CDR3 is TGCAGTGCTAGAGATTCAGGACTAGCGACTAGCACAGATACGCAGTATTTT. Protein product: CSARDSGLATSTDTQYF.

The chain carries TRBV20-1 and TRBJ1-4, with TRBD1 identical over 9 bases. Germline assignment: CDR1 DFQATT and CDR2 SNEGSKA (reference sequence). CDR3 length: 13 amino acids. V gave up 6 bases and J gave up 8 bases; unmatched junction bases: 7. The chain's CDR3 is CSAPRDRDEKLFF. The CDR3 nucleotides read TGCAGTGCCCCCCGGGACAGGGACGAAAAACTGTTTTTT.

This sequence joins TRBV12-3 or TRBV12-4 and TRBJ1-3; D is ambiguous. This CDR3 is built from 13 residues. The V end lost 6 bases, the J end lost 4 bases, and 10 bases lay between the germline ends. The CDR3 coding sequence is TGTGCCAGCAGCCCCGGGAGGGGAAACACCATATATTTT. Its protein product is CASSPGRGNTIYF.

The V gene is TRBV5-6, the J gene TRBJ1-6; 7 bases agree with TRBD1. V was pared by 4 bases and J by 7 bases, with 8 bases of the junction left unmatched. Germline V gene lookup returns CDR1 SGHDT and CDR2 YYEEEE. This CDR3 has 15 residues. The CDR3 region has the DNA TGTGCCAGCAGCCGACAGGGAGGAAACAATTCACCCCTCCACTTT. Encoded protein: CASSRQGGNNSPLHF.

The chain joins TRBV19 to TRBJ1-5; D not resolved. Per the germline V gene, CDR1 is LNHDA and CDR2 is SQIVND (reference sequence). The CDR3 has 15 amino acids. V lost 10 bases and J lost 1, with 17 bases in between. Here the CDR3 DNA reads TGTGCCACTCAAAGGAGGGAGCAAAGCAATCAGCCCCAGCATTTT. It specifies CATQRREQSNQPQHF. The entire variable domain, with the rest obtained from reference TRBV19 and TRBJ1-5, is as follows: DGGITQSPKYLFRKEGQNVTLSCEQNLNHDAMYWYRQDPGQGLRLIYYSQIVNDFQKGDIAEGYSVSREKKESFPLTVTSAQKNPTAFYLCATQRREQSNQPQHFGDGTRLSIL.

The V and J genes are TRBV14 and TRBJ2-1; the match to TRBD2 covers 7 bases. Germline CDR1 and CDR2: SGHDN and FVKESK. With 0 bases clipped from V and 4 bases from J, the junction kept 12 bases outside the gene matches. The CDR3 is 18 residues long. The CDR3 protein is CASSQDPSGPTTYNEQFF. The CDR3 coding sequence is TGTGCCAGCAGCCAAGATCCTAGCGGACCAACCACGTACAATGAGCAGTTCTTC.

The chain is built from TRBV5-1 and TRBJ2-7; 9 bases are shared with TRBD1. Per germline, CDR1 SGHRS and CDR2 YFSETQ. The V segment lost 4 bases and the J segment 2 bases; nucleotides outside the gene matches: 13. The CDR3 runs to 17 residues. CDR3 loop: CASSPRPGQGKTYEQYF. The CDR3 region has the DNA TGCGCCAGCAGCCCCCGACCGGGACAGGGAAAAACCTACGAGCAGTACTTC.

This chain uses TRBV7-6 with TRBJ2-1; 8 bases are a match to TRBD2. The CDR3 has 14 amino acids. Germline CDR1 and CDR2: SGHVS and FNYEAQ. Trimming at V came to 11 bases and at J to 6 bases, leaving 12 bases not matched to a gene. As DNA, the CDR3 is TGTGCCGTTGGGACGGGACTAGGAGTCAATGAGCAGTTCTTC. Its translation: CAVGTGLGVNEQFF.

This rearrangement joins TRBV5-1 to TRBJ2-7; D may correspond to TRBD1 or TRBD2 (5 bases each). The CDR3 has 15 residues. The V end lost 2 bases, the J end lost 7 bases, and 19 bases lay between the germline ends. The germline V gene has CDR1 SGHRS and CDR2 YFSETQ. The CDR3 DNA reads as TGCGCCAGCAGCTTCGACAGCGGAATGTACGGGGAGCAGTACTTC. Its translation is CASSFDSGMYGEQYF.

V is TRBV9 and J is TRBJ2-2; D is possibly TRBD1 (6 bases). The length of the CDR3 is 15 residues. Germline CDR1 and CDR2: SGDLS and YYNGEE. The germline V and J ends were trimmed by 3 bases and 2 bases, with 11 bases remaining between them. The DNA of the CDR3 is TGTGCCAGCAGCGGCCGGGACACCAACACCGGGGAGCTGTTTTTT. This sequence encodes CASSGRDTNTGELFF.

The chain combines TRBV6-4 with TRBJ2-7; D remains ambiguous. Germline V CDR1 and CDR2: MRHNA, SNTAGT. Trimming shortened V by 0 bases and J by 5 bases, and 17 bases separated the two germline ends. CDR3 size: 16 residues. In nucleotides, the CDR3 is TGTGCCAGCAGTGACTCGACGGAACAGATCATCAACGAGCAGTACTTC. This gives the protein CASSDSTEQIINEQYF.

This chain joins TRBV20-1 and TRBJ2-4; D not certain. This CDR3 is built from 11 residues. Germline loops: CDR1 DFQATT, CDR2 SNEGSKA (reference sequence). V was pared by 6 bases and J by 3 bases, with 6 bases between. The CDR3 sequence: CSAHDKNIQYF. Here the CDR3 DNA reads TGCAGTGCCCACGACAAAAACATTCAGTACTTC.

This chain links TRBV20-1 with TRBJ1-4; D perhaps matches TRBD1 (6 bases). The ends were cut back, 1 base at V and 10 bases at J, with 13 bases in the middle. Germline assignment: CDR1 DFQATT and CDR2 SNEGSKA (reference sequence). The length of the CDR3 is 13 residues. This CDR3 is CSARGQAEGKLFF. The CDR3 DNA is TGCAGTGCTAGAGGACAGGCCGAAGGAAAACTGTTTTTT.

The DNA for the CDR3 is TGCAGCGTTGAGACACTGGGAGCTTTCTTT. It translates to CSVETLGAFF. The chain couples TRBV29-1 to TRBJ1-1; no clear D. V gave up 3 bases and J gave up 10 bases, with 9 bases separating them. Germline V gene data show CDR1 as SQVTM and CDR2 as ANQGSEA. The CDR3 is 10 residues long.

The chain carries TRBV7-9 and TRBJ2-3, with 12 bases that match TRBD2. Trimming cost V 5 bases and J 6 bases; bases outside gene matches: 9. From germline, CDR1 is SEHNR and CDR2 FQNEAQ (reference sequence). The CDR3 loop spans 16 amino acids. Written as DNA, the CDR3 is TGTGCCAGCAGCCTAACTAGCGGGAGGTTAAAGGATACGCAGTATTTT. Residues: CASSLTSGRLKDTQYF.

This clonotype appeared a single time. The V gene is TRBV20-1, the J gene TRBJ1-2; the D is unclear. Germline V lookup: CDR1 DFQATT, CDR2 SNEGSKA (reference sequence). This CDR3 region has 13 residues. Trimming stripped 0 bases from V and 2 bases from J, with 7 bases between. CDR3 sequence: CSARDLQNYGYTF. CDR3 coding DNA: TGCAGTGCTAGAGATCTACAGAACTATGGCTACACCTTC.

The chain recombines TRBV9 with TRBJ2-7; D remains ambiguous. Germline V gene lookup returns CDR1 SGDLS and CDR2 YYNGEE. V was trimmed by 0 bases and J by 2 bases, leaving 9 bases between them. This CDR3 comprises 14 residues. CDR3 coding DNA: TGTGCCAGCAGCGTAGCACCGCCCCCCTACGAGCAGTACTTC. Protein product: CASSVAPPPYEQYF.

The chain combines TRBV5-6 with TRBJ1-6, with TRBD1 matching over 7 bases. This CDR3 is built from 16 residues. Germline V lookup: CDR1 SGHDT, CDR2 YYEEEE. V was clipped by 0 bases and J by 9 bases; unmatched bases: 9. As DNA, the CDR3 is TGTGCCAGCAGCTTGGCCCCAGGGGGATTGGGTTCACCCCTCCACTTT. Amino acids: CASSLAPGGLGSPLHF.

V and J are TRBV3-1 and TRBJ2-5; D unclear. The CDR3 runs to 14 residues. From germline, CDR1 is LGHDT and CDR2 YNNKEL (reference sequence). With 1 base removed from V and 7 bases from J, the gap between germline ends came to 13 bases. CDR3 sequence (DNA): TGTGCCAGCAGCCAAGGTTCTGCCTTAGGGACCCAGTACTTC. As protein: CASSQGSALGTQYF.

This sequence joins TRBV5-1 and TRBJ2-2, with 7 nucleotides matching TRBD1. The length of the CDR3 is 16 residues. V shed 3 bases, J shed 0 bases, and the junction held 5 bases outside the gene matches. CDR1 and CDR2 (germline): SGHRS, YFSETQ. The CDR3 protein is CASSSLGQTNTGELFF. CDR3 DNA: TGCGCCAGCAGCTCGCTGGGACAGACGAACACCGGGGAGCTGTTTTTT.

The chain has TRBV29-1 and TRBJ2-7; possibly TRBD2 for D (6 bases). CDR3 length: 11 amino acids. V lost 6 bases and J 6 bases, leaving 12 bases between the germline ends. The germline V gene encodes CDR1 SQVTM and CDR2 ANQGSEA. The CDR3 bases are TGCAGCGTGGTGGGGGGATTCGAGCAGTACTTC. It specifies CSVVGGFEQYF.